This T cell receptor (beta chain) was profiled in a study of T cell responses to AZD1222 COVID-19 vaccine. Findings and caveats of the study: Reportedly, nearly half of unique spike TCRs recognized epitopes outside B.1.351/B.1.1.7 mutations. Spike-specific TCRs gained breadth and depth after people received two AZD1222 doses. Every sample of the repertoires postdated the peak T cell response.

Note on this clone: Its matching antigen is unknown.

The protocol was immunoSEQ multiplex PCR, while the TCRdb copy is restricted to in-frame clones and leaves out a portion. The sample contains 90,000 to 110,000 clones, around 93% of which appear only once. The sample here was peripheral blood, taken on day 0 of AZD1222 vaccination. This receptor was identified in an adult in good health.

The CDR3 here is CASSRTGGTEAFF. As DNA, the CDR3 is TGTGCCAGCAGCCGGACAGGGGGTACTGAAGCTTTCTTT. The gene calls are TRBV7-8 and TRBJ1-1; 10 nucleotides match TRBD1. V shed 5 bases and J 5 bases; nucleotides not matched to a gene: 2. The germline V gene encodes CDR1 SGHVS and CDR2 FQNEAQ. The CDR3 length is 13 residues. Based on the CDR3 plus reference TRBV7-8 and TRBJ1-1, the full variable domain is GAGVSQSPRYKVAKRGQDVALRCDPISGHVSLFWYQQALGQGPEFLTYFQNEAQLDKSGLPSDRFFAERPEGSVSTLKIQRTQQEDSAVYLCASSRTGGTEAFFGQGTRLTVV.